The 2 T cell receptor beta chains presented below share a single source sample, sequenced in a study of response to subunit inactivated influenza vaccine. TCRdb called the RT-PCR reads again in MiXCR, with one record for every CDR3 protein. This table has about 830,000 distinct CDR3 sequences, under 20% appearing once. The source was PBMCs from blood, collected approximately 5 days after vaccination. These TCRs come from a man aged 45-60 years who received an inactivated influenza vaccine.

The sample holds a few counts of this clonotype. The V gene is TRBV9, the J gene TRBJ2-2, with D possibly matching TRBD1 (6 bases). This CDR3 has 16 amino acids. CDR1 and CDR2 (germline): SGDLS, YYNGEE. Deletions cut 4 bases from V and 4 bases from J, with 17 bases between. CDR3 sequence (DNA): TGTGCCAGCAGCCCAGGGGCAGGGACCCGCACCGGGGAGCTGTTTTTT. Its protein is CASSPGAGTRTGELFF.

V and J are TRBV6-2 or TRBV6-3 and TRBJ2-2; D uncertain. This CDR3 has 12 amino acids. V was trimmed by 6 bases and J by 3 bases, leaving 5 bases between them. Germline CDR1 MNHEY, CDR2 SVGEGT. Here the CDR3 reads CASRSYTGELFF. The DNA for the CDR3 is TGTGCCAGCAGATCCTACACCGGGGAGCTGTTTTTT.